The clone carrying this TCR beta chain appeared once. Additional DNA sequences in this sample encode the identical CDR3. The V segment lost 3 bases and the J segment 0 bases; nucleotides outside the gene matches: 4. Germline V gene sequence: CDR1 SGDLS, CDR2 YYNGEE. CDR3 size: 15 residues. The data were taken from a study of long-term antiretroviral therapy in people with HIV. Survey-level resolution applied to immunoSEQ assay v3.0. Target depth was about 35,000-50,000 T-cell genomes per sample. The assay was immunoSEQ multiplex PCR, and TCRdb's table has in-frame clones only and misses some. The data hold 23,000 or so clones, with around 86% observed a single time.

The chain couples TRBV9 to TRBJ2-7; 9 bases fit TRBD1. The source is a man aged 18 to 29 with HIV. The sequencing here drew on unsorted PBMCs, taken 0.2 years before starting antiretroviral therapy. CDR3 coding DNA: TGTGCCAGCAGCGAAGGACAGGGGTCCTCCTACGAGCAGTACTTC. It is translated as CASSEGQGSSYEQYF.